The 10 T cell receptor beta chains in this list originate from one sample, sequenced in a study of blood T cell repertoires in COVID-19. Measured with immunoSEQ multiplex PCR; TCRdb has only the in-frame clones, and not every one. Of 120,000 to 150,000 clones in the sample, 88% are singletons; the top ten hold roughly 1.2%. Sequenced: PBMCs or T cells enriched from blood (not recorded which). Every receptor here comes from a woman in her twenties or thirties with acute COVID-19.

This clone was counted between two and nine times. V usage is TRBV18 and J usage is TRBJ1-1; D remains unclear. Germline V gene data show CDR1 as KGHSH and CDR2 as LQKENI. Trimming took off 4 bases at V and 3 bases at J, with 6 bases between the two ends. The CDR3 totals 12 residues. The chain's CDR3 is CASSLLDTEAFF. CDR3 nucleotide sequence: TGTGCCAGCTCACTTTTAGACACTGAAGCTTTCTTT.

The rearrangement joins TRBV28 to TRBJ1-5; D perhaps matches TRBD1 (5 bases). V was trimmed by 6 bases and J by 11 bases, leaving 17 bases between them. Germline V gene data show CDR1 as MDHEN and CDR2 as SYDVKM. The CDR3 totals 13 residues. CDR3: CASRSGGVWAQHF. The DNA of the CDR3 is TGTGCCAGCAGGTCCGGGGGGGTTTGGGCCCAGCATTTT.

CDR3 sequence (DNA): TGTGCCACCAAGGACATGTCTGGGGGGAGAGGCACTGAAGCTTTCTTT. It specifies CATKDMSGGRGTEAFF. The rearrangement joins TRBV6-6 to TRBJ1-1, with D perhaps TRBD1 (5 bases). CDR3 length: 16 amino acids. V was cut by 10 bases and J by 4 bases, with 25 bases left in between. CDR1 MNHNY and CDR2 SVGAGI come from the germline V gene (reference sequence).

V is TRBV14 and J is TRBJ2-2, with 13 nucleotides matching TRBD2. In germline, CDR1 is SGHDN, CDR2 FVKESK. J was trimmed by 3 bases and V by 4 bases; bases with no gene match: 8. This CDR3 has 18 residues. The CDR3 reads CASSLGLAGAWDTGELFF. In DNA, the CDR3 is TGTGCCAGCAGCCTTGGACTAGCGGGAGCCTGGGACACCGGGGAGCTGTTTTTT.

The rearrangement joins TRBV5-1 to TRBJ1-2; 7 nucleotides line up with TRBD1. The CDR3 runs 16 residues. With 0 bases clipped from V and 0 bases from J, the junction kept 5 bases outside the gene matches. Per the germline V gene, CDR1 is SGHRS and CDR2 is YFSETQ. The CDR3 spells CASSLERGTANYGYTF. CDR3 DNA: TGCGCCAGCAGCTTGGAAAGGGGGACAGCTAACTATGGCTACACCTTC.

The table lists this clone with a count of one. The rearrangement uses TRBV9 and TRBJ2-1, with 9 nucleotides matching TRBD2. Germline lookup yields CDR1 SGDLS and CDR2 YYNGEE. The CDR3 contains 17 residues. Trimming took 4 bases from V and 6 from J; bases not matched to a gene: 14. DNA of the CDR3: TGTGCCAGCAGCCACCCACTGGCGGGAGGGCCTGCCAATGAGCAGTTCTTC. Translating it yields CASSHPLAGGPANEQFF. Full variable domain (outside the CDR3, taken from reference TRBV9 and TRBJ2-1): DSGVTQTPKHLITATGQRVTLRCSPRSGDLSVYWYQQSLDQGLQFLIQYYNGEERAKGNILERFSAQQFPDLHSELNLSSLELGDSALYFCASSHPLAGGPANEQFFGPGTRLTVL.

The V call is TRBV9, the J call TRBJ2-3, with 14 bases that match TRBD2. The junction had 1 base not matched to a gene; V was cut back by 0 bases and J by 4 bases. Germline V gene lookup returns CDR1 SGDLS and CDR2 YYNGEE. This CDR3 is 16 amino acids long. Here the CDR3 DNA reads TGTGCCAGCAGCGTAGGACTAGCGGGAGGGCCAGATACGCAGTATTTT. Its translation: CASSVGLAGGPDTQYF.

As for this clone: Other DNA sequences within the sample encode an identical CDR3. V is TRBV6-5 and J is TRBJ2-1; 7 nucleotides match TRBD1. The ends lost 0 bases at V and 6 bases at J; junction bases unmatched: 5. The CDR3 is 15 amino acids. The germline V gene encodes CDR1 MNHEY and CDR2 SVGAGI. The CDR3 is CASSYSRGLGNEQFF. CDR3 coding DNA: TGTGCCAGCAGTTACTCGAGGGGGCTCGGCAATGAGCAGTTCTTC.

Details on this clone: This likely comes from a read error, as the CDR3 has no conserved phenylalanine or tryptophan at its end. The DNA is omitted, as the CDR3 cannot be located on it reliably, and the CDR3 follows TCRdb's listing. This chain uses TRBV13 with TRBJ1-6. Looked up from germline, CDR1 is PRHDT and CDR2 is FYEKMQ (reference sequence). Counting both end residues, the CDR3 totals 12 amino acids. The CDR3 sequence is CASSFHRRGPKI.

The V and J genes are TRBV6-6 and TRBJ2-2; perhaps TRBD2 as D (5 bases). The CDR3 length is 14 residues. Germline V gives CDR1 MNHNY, CDR2 SVGAGI (reference sequence). V was pared by 7 bases and J by 3 bases, with 12 bases between. CDR3 DNA sequence: TGTGCCAGCACGCGGAGGCCGGACACCGGGGAGCTGTTTTTT. It specifies CASTRRPDTGELFF.